Below are 29 T cell receptor beta chains sequenced from a single sample in a study of blood T cell repertoires in COVID-19. Sequenced by immunoSEQ multiplex PCR; TCRdb stores in-frame clones only, minus some. The sample gives 150,000 to 170,000 clones, around 85% of which show up once; over 0.55% is in the top ten. The sample consisted of peripheral blood. Every receptor here comes from a man aged 55 to 69 with COVID-19, enrolled during active disease.

CDR3 sequence reads: CASKLGAAEAFF. Here the CDR3 DNA reads TGTGCCAGTAAACTGGGGGCCGCTGAAGCTTTCTTT. This rearrangement joins TRBV19 to TRBJ1-1; D might be TRBD1 (6 bases). Trimming removed 7 bases at V and 6 bases at J, with 12 bases between. The germline gives CDR1 LNHDA, CDR2 SQIVND (reference sequence). The CDR3 runs 12 residues.

The V and J genes are TRBV10-2 and TRBJ1-4, with TRBD1 matching 8 bases. Per the germline V gene, CDR1 is WSHSY and CDR2 is SAAADI. CDR3 length equals 15 residues. After removal of 3 bases from V and 8 bases from J, the junction contained 8 bases not matched to a gene. CDR3 DNA sequence: TGCGCCAGCAGTGAAATGCAGGGGGCTCGAGAAAAACTGTTTTTT. Residues: CASSEMQGAREKLFF.

The genes are TRBV24-1 and TRBJ2-3; TRBD2 matches 8 bases. CDR3 size: 17 residues. Germline lookup yields CDR1 KGHDR and CDR2 SFDVKD. The trim removed 5 bases at V and 0 bases at J, leaving 9 bases unmatched. The CDR3 protein is CATSARPTSASTDTQYF. The DNA of the CDR3 is TGTGCCACCAGTGCCCGCCCGACTAGCGCCAGCACAGATACGCAGTATTTT.

V usage is TRBV20-1 and J usage is TRBJ2-1, with D perhaps matching TRBD2 (6 bases). Germline V gene data show CDR1 as DFQATT and CDR2 as SNEGSKA (reference sequence). V gave up 3 bases and J gave up 5 bases, with 17 bases separating them. This CDR3 spans 15 amino acids. CDR3 bases: TGCAGTGCTAGTGTAGGTAGCGGCGTGGACAATGAGCAGTTCTTC. Its protein product is CSASVGSGVDNEQFF.

The chain is built from TRBV6-1 and TRBJ1-2, with D perhaps matching TRBD1 (6 bases). Germline-derived CDR1 and CDR2 are MNHNS and SASEGT. Trimming removed 2 bases at V and 4 bases at J, with 17 bases between. The CDR3 is 16 amino acids. The CDR3 loop is CASSEFEGTPFYGYTF. CDR3 coding DNA: TGTGCCAGCAGTGAATTTGAGGGGACACCATTCTATGGCTACACCTTC.

This clone was seen just once. The chain joins TRBV11-2 to TRBJ1-2; D is undetermined. V shed 0 bases and J shed 3 bases, with 8 bases lying between them. Per germline, CDR1 SGHAT and CDR2 FQNNGV. The CDR3 is made up of 14 amino acids. The chain's CDR3 is CASSLEAMDYGYTF. The CDR3 DNA follows: TGTGCCAGCAGCTTAGAGGCCATGGACTATGGCTACACCTTC.

This chain uses TRBV9 with TRBJ2-3; D unresolved. The CDR3 covers 14 residues. CDR1 and CDR2 from the germline V gene are SGDLS and YYNGEE. The V gene lost 2 bases and the J gene lost 9 bases, with 16 bases spanning the gap. The CDR3 here is CASSVGEGLYTQYF. In DNA, the CDR3 is TGTGCCAGCAGCGTCGGAGAAGGCCTATACACGCAGTATTTT.

This clone was detected only once. The chain joins TRBV7-8 to TRBJ1-3, with 8 bases aligning to TRBD1. The trim removed 0 bases at V and 0 bases at J, leaving 10 bases unmatched. This CDR3 comprises 19 residues. Per the germline V gene, CDR1 is SGHVS and CDR2 is FQNEAQ. CDR3 nucleotides: TGTGCCAGCAGCTTAGCTAATCGGGGGACAGGCGCCTCTGGAAACACCATATATTTT. This sequence encodes CASSLANRGTGASGNTIYF.

V gene TRBV5-1 combines with J gene TRBJ1-4; D remains ambiguous. This CDR3 is 13 amino acids long. From germline, CDR1 is SGHRS and CDR2 YFSETQ. V was trimmed by 3 bases and J by 7 bases, leaving 10 bases between them. CDR3 coding DNA: TGCGCCAGCAGCTGGGGAGTGGGTGAAAAACTGTTTTTT. The encoded protein is CASSWGVGEKLFF.

The chain is built from TRBV6-1 and TRBJ2-4; 7 bases line up with TRBD2. Germline CDR1 is MNHNS and CDR2 is SASEGT. The CDR3 spans 17 residues. With 2 bases clipped from V and 7 bases from J, the junction kept 14 bases outside the gene matches. In DNA form, the CDR3 reads TGTGCCAGCAGTGAACCCCTTGGGGAGGGTATTGGGAACATTCAGTACTTC. Protein product: CASSEPLGEGIGNIQYF.

V and J are TRBV19 and TRBJ2-4, with a tentative D call TRBD2 (6 bases). This CDR3 has 13 amino acids. V was pared by 4 bases and J by 11 bases, with 15 bases between. In germline, CDR1 is LNHDA, CDR2 SQIVND (reference sequence). CDR3 amino acids: CASSTGTSGVQYF. The CDR3 region has the DNA TGTGCCAGTAGTACTGGGACCTCGGGGGTTCAGTACTTC.

V and J are TRBV7-3 and TRBJ1-1; perhaps TRBD1 as D (6 bases). CDR1 and CDR2 from the germline V gene are SGHTA and FQGTGA. The ends were cut back, 5 bases at V and 4 bases at J, with 14 bases in the middle. The CDR3 is 14 amino acids. This chain's CDR3 is CASSVQGQGTEAFF. DNA for the CDR3: TGTGCCAGCAGCGTACAGGGCCAAGGCACTGAAGCTTTCTTT.

The chain carries TRBV7-9 and TRBJ1-6; D not resolved. Per germline, CDR1 SEHNR and CDR2 FQNEAQ (reference sequence). Trimming left V 5 bases short and J 9 bases short, with 11 bases between. The CDR3 runs to 13 residues. The CDR3 sequence: CASSITSGSPLHF. The CDR3 region has the DNA TGTGCCAGCAGCATCACCTCGGGTTCACCCCTCCACTTT.

The chain links TRBV19 to TRBJ1-5, with D unclear. From germline, CDR1 is LNHDA and CDR2 SQIVND (reference sequence). The CDR3 runs 16 residues. The V gene lost 7 bases and the J gene lost 0 bases, with 16 bases spanning the gap. The CDR3 loop is CASMGGSSRSNQPQHF. Here the CDR3 DNA reads TGTGCCAGTATGGGTGGGAGTTCCCGTAGCAATCAGCCCCAGCATTTT.

The rearrangement joins TRBV6-2 or TRBV6-3 to TRBJ2-7; 9 bases match TRBD1. Germline values: CDR1 MNHEY, CDR2 SVGEGT. This CDR3 is built from 14 residues. V trimming: 2 bases; J trimming: 4 bases; junction bases outside the gene matches: 3. The CDR3 spells CASSYGTGIYEQYF. DNA of the CDR3: TGTGCCAGCAGTTACGGGACAGGGATTTACGAGCAGTACTTC.

This clone appeared once. The chain links TRBV11-2 to TRBJ2-1; 7 nucleotides line up with TRBD2. Germline assignment: CDR1 SGHAT and CDR2 FQNNGV. The CDR3 covers 13 residues. J lost 10 bases, V lost 3 bases, and 6 bases had no gene match. CDR3 loop: CASSFSSGGEQFF. CDR3 in DNA: TGTGCCAGCAGCTTCTCTTCGGGAGGAGAGCAGTTCTTC. Supplemented by reference TRBV11-2 and TRBJ2-1, the full variable domain reads EAGVAQSPRYKIIEKRQSVAFWCNPISGHATLYWYQQILGQGPKLLIQFQNNGVVDDSQLPKDRFSAERLKGVDSTLKIQPAKLEDSAVYLCASSFSSGGEQFFGPGTRLTVL.

This clone was seen more than once but under ten times. V is TRBV5-4 and J is TRBJ1-2; D perhaps matches TRBD1 (6 bases). The CDR3 length is 15 residues. Germline V gives CDR1 SGHNT, CDR2 YYREEE (reference sequence). V shed 2 bases and J shed 7 bases, with 18 bases lying between them. For the CDR3, the DNA is TGTGCCAGCAGCTTAGGGATCCAGGGGTTTGTTGGCTACACCTTC. Its protein is CASSLGIQGFVGYTF.

The chain uses TRBV28 and TRBJ1-2, with TRBD1 as a possible D gene (6 bases). Germline V gene data show CDR1 as MDHEN and CDR2 as SYDVKM. V was trimmed by 10 bases and J by 4 bases, leaving 16 bases between them. The CDR3 sequence is 13 residues long. The CDR3 DNA is TGTGCCACCAACTCGGGGGGCACCTATGGCTACACCTTC. This codes for CATNSGGTYGYTF.

The chain has TRBV30 and TRBJ2-1, with 8 bases lining up with TRBD2. Per germline, CDR1 GTSNPN and CDR2 SVGIG (reference sequence). The CDR3 is 13 residues long. After removal of 4 bases from V and 13 bases from J, the junction contained 12 bases not matched to a gene. In nucleotides, the CDR3 is TGTGCCTGGAACGCAATGCTAGCGGGTCTTCAGTTCTTC. Protein sequence: CAWNAMLAGLQFF.

This clone turned up a few times. The rearrangement links TRBV7-2 to TRBJ1-2; possibly TRBD1 for D (6 bases). Germline V gives CDR1 SGHTA, CDR2 FQGNSA. The CDR3 is 15 amino acids. Trimming cost V 5 bases and J 0 bases, with 13 bases left between them. The CDR3 DNA follows: TGTGCCAGCAGCCGGGATGGGACAACTAACTATGGCTACACCTTC. It is translated as CASSRDGTTNYGYTF.

The chain has TRBV25-1 and TRBJ1-1, with D tentatively TRBD1 (6 bases). Trimming removed 7 bases from V and 1 base from J, with 10 bases in between. Germline values: CDR1 MGHDK, CDR2 SYGVNS. This CDR3 region has 13 residues. The CDR3 loop reads CASTRTENTEAFF. The CDR3 nucleotides read TGTGCCAGCACCAGGACAGAGAACACTGAAGCTTTCTTT. The entire variable domain, with the rest obtained from reference TRBV25-1 and TRBJ1-1, is as follows: EADIYQTPRYLVIGTGKKITLECSQTMGHDKMYWYQQDPGMELHLIHYSYGVNSTEKGDLSSESTVSRIRTEHFPLTLESARPSHTSQYLCASTRTENTEAFFGQGTRLTVV.

In DNA form, the CDR3 reads TGTGCCAGCAGCCAAGATGGGCGGGGTGAAAAACTGTTTTTT. Translating it yields CASSQDGRGEKLFF. The genes are TRBV4-2 and TRBJ1-4; D unclear. The CDR3 covers 14 residues. V lost 0 bases and J 7 bases, leaving 9 bases between the germline ends. Germline CDR1 LGHNA, CDR2 YNFKEQ.

The V and J genes are TRBV30 and TRBJ1-4; 8 bases agree with TRBD1. The CDR3 is made up of 14 amino acids. Germline V lookup: CDR1 GTSNPN, CDR2 SVGIG (reference sequence). The V gene end was trimmed by 3 bases and the J gene end by 4 bases; junction bases not matched to a gene: 4. This CDR3 is CAWRRGQVNEKLFF. For the CDR3, the DNA is TGTGCCTGGAGGAGGGGACAGGTTAATGAAAAACTGTTTTTT.

The J gene is TRBJ1-5, the V gene TRBV6-2 or TRBV6-3, with D possibly TRBD1 on 6 matching bases. The V gene's germline CDR1 is MNHEY and CDR2 SVGEGT. This CDR3 is 15 amino acids long. The germline V and J ends were trimmed by 4 bases and 7 bases, with 17 bases remaining between them. The CDR3 region is CASSSYRDRAQPQHF. The DNA for the CDR3 is TGTGCCAGCAGTTCGTACAGGGATAGGGCCCAGCCCCAGCATTTT.

This clone was seen just once. The V and J genes are TRBV4-3 and TRBJ2-7; no clear D. Germline V gives CDR1 LGHNA, CDR2 YSLEER. This CDR3 spans 15 amino acids. Trimming left V 0 bases short and J 2 bases short, with 11 bases between. CDR3 bases: TGCGCCAGCAGCCAAGATTGGGTCGCGGCCTACGAGCAGTACTTC. Translating gives CASSQDWVAAYEQYF.

The V gene is TRBV6-2 or TRBV6-3, the J gene TRBJ1-5, with 7 bases fitting TRBD1. The CDR3 has 14 amino acids. V shed 3 bases and J 5 bases; nucleotides not matched to a gene: 4. Per germline, CDR1 MNHEY and CDR2 SVGEGT. The CDR3 DNA reads as TGTGCCAGCAGTTATGACAGGGTTTATCAGCCCCAGCATTTT. This translates into CASSYDRVYQPQHF.

V gene TRBV9 combines with J gene TRBJ1-1; D is unclear. The V end was cut by 4 bases, the J end by 0 bases, with 10 bases between. Germline values: CDR1 SGDLS, CDR2 YYNGEE. This CDR3 has 14 amino acids. This CDR3 reads CASSLAGMNTEAFF. The CDR3 DNA reads TGTGCCAGCAGCTTAGCGGGTATGAACACTGAAGCTTTCTTT.

This chain links TRBV3-1 (or the pseudogene TRBV3-2) with TRBJ1-1; D remains ambiguous. The CDR3 spans 13 residues. V lost 3 bases to trimming and J lost 1 base, with 6 bases between them. Germline CDR1 and CDR2: LGHDT and YNNKEL (reference sequence). The chain's CDR3 is CASSQSANTEAFF. The CDR3 nucleotides are TGTGCCAGCAGCCAGAGTGCGAACACTGAAGCTTTCTTT.

The chain combines TRBV4-2 with TRBJ2-6; possibly TRBD1 for D (5 bases). The length of the CDR3 is 15 residues. V shed 4 bases and J shed 1 base, with 8 bases lying between them. Germline CDR1 is LGHNA and CDR2 is YNFKEQ. The CDR3 region has the DNA TGTGCCAGCAGCCCCAGGGATTCTGGGGCCAACGTCCTGACTTTC. It encodes CASSPRDSGANVLTF.